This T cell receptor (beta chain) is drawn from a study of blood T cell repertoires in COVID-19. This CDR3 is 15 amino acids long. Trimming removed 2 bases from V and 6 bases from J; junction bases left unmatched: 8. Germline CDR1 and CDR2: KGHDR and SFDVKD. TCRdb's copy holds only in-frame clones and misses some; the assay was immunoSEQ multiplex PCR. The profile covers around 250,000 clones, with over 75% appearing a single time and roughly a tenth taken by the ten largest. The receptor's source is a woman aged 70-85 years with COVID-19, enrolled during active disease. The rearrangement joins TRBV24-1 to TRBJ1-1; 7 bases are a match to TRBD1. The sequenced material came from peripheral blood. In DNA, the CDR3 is TGTGCCACCAGTGATTCGATCCGGGACAGAGCTGAAGCTTTCTTT. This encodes CATSDSIRDRAEAFF.